The sequence of this T cell receptor beta chain was determined in a study of early T cells in non-severe SARS-CoV-2 infection. Ten or more counts support this clonotype. Germline V lookup: CDR1 SGHTA, CDR2 FQGNSA. The V end was cut by 5 bases, the J end by 5 bases, with 13 bases between. The CDR3 length is 15 residues. Each cDNA molecule carried a unique molecular identifier. MiXCR, applied by TCRdb to the 5' RACE reads, yields one record per CDR3 protein. The sample shows 23,000 or so distinct CDR3 sequences, less than 6.5% of them seen only once. This TCR was sampled from an adult who was a healthcare worker with PCR-confirmed SARS-CoV-2 infection or an uninfected control (not recorded which). The chain recombines TRBV7-2 with TRBJ1-6; D may be TRBD1 (5 bases). Sequencing input: whole blood. The CDR3 region is CASSPRDRHNSPLHF. Here the CDR3 DNA reads TGTGCCAGCAGCCCCCGGGACCGCCATAATTCACCCCTCCACTTT.